This passage covers 3 T cell receptor beta chains from one sample sequenced in a study of shared clonotypes between healthy human individuals. The method was immunoSEQ multiplex PCR; TCRdb's version includes in-frame clones alone and lacks a portion of them. The data hold roughly 300,000 clones, with around four fifths observed a single time. Sequencing used memory CD4+ T cells sorted from blood. Subset here: CD45RA-negative fraction. These receptors came from a man younger than 45 in good health.

The V and J genes are TRBV30 and TRBJ2-7; no firm D call. This CDR3 is built from 15 residues. Germline V lookup: CDR1 GTSNPN, CDR2 SVGIG (reference sequence). The germline V and J ends were trimmed by 0 bases and 3 bases, with 15 bases remaining between them. CDR3 sequence: CAWSVQEARRYEQYF. In nucleotides, the CDR3 is TGTGCCTGGAGTGTACAAGAGGCTCGACGCTACGAGCAGTACTTC.

The chain recombines TRBV15 with TRBJ2-5; TRBD2 agrees at 8 bases. In germline, CDR1 is LNHNV, CDR2 YYDKDF (reference sequence). Losses at the gene ends were 2 bases for V and 2 bases for J; bases not matched to a gene: 7. CDR3 length: 16 amino acids. The CDR3 reads CATSRTSGGGQETQYF. The CDR3 DNA sequence: TGTGCCACCAGCAGAACCTCGGGAGGGGGTCAAGAGACCCAGTACTTC.

This chain joins TRBV10-1 and TRBJ1-3; D is uncertain. CDR1 and CDR2 (germline): WNHNN, SYGVQD (reference sequence). The CDR3 contains 13 residues. V was trimmed by 5 bases and J by 3 bases, leaving 8 bases between them. CDR3 nucleotides: TGCGCCAGCAGTCCGGCTGATGGAAACACCATATATTTT. Translated, it gives CASSPADGNTIYF.